These 14 T cell receptor beta chains were sequenced from one sample in a study of PD-L1 blockade in urothelial cancer. The data were produced by immunoSEQ multiplex PCR, yet TCRdb's version contains in-frame clones alone and is incomplete. Among fewer than 40,000 clones listed, over 80% were seen once. This specimen was PBMCs, taken around atezolizumab (anti-PD-L1) treatment. These receptors all come from a man in his fifties with urothelial cancer.

V usage is TRBV12-5 and J usage is TRBJ1-1, with unresolved D. CDR3 size: 13 residues. Trimming removed 1 base from V and 0 bases from J, with 3 bases in between. Germline V gene lookup returns CDR1 LGHNT and CDR2 FRNRAP. The CDR3 region has the DNA TGTGCTAGTGGTTTGGCCATGAACACTGAAGCTTTCTTT. Protein: CASGLAMNTEAFF.

The genes are TRBV15 and TRBJ2-4; D is ambiguous. CDR3 length equals 18 residues. V was pared by 0 bases and J by 0 bases, with 15 bases between. Germline V gives CDR1 LNHNV, CDR2 YYDKDF (reference sequence). The CDR3 DNA follows: TGTGCCACCAGCAGAGATAAAAATAGTTGGTTAGCCAAAAACATTCAGTACTTC. It yields the protein CATSRDKNSWLAKNIQYF.

The gene calls are TRBV19 and TRBJ2-7; D may be TRBD1 (6 bases). The germline V gene has CDR1 LNHDA and CDR2 SQIVND (reference sequence). Trimming stripped 3 bases from V and 3 bases from J, with 9 bases between. This CDR3 is built from 13 residues. Written as DNA, the CDR3 is TGTGCCAGTAGTATGGCCAGGGGCTACGAGCAGTACTTC. Amino acids: CASSMARGYEQYF.

The chain couples TRBV15 to TRBJ2-1; the match to TRBD2 covers 9 bases. Germline CDR1 is LNHNV and CDR2 is YYDKDF (reference sequence). This CDR3 has 16 amino acids. After removal of 2 bases from V and 8 bases from J, the junction contained 10 bases not matched to a gene. CDR3 residues: CATSRRPPGLAYEQFF. CDR3 coding DNA: TGTGCCACCAGCAGACGCCCCCCGGGACTAGCCTATGAGCAGTTCTTC.

The chain is built from TRBV5-1 and TRBJ2-3; TRBD1 might be the D (6 bases). The CDR3 has 14 amino acids. CDR1 and CDR2 from the germline V gene are SGHRS and YFSETQ. V gave up 4 bases and J gave up 2 bases, with 11 bases separating them. CDR3 DNA sequence: TGCGCCAGCAGCATCAGGGGTGCCACAGATACGCAGTATTTT. Translation gives CASSIRGATDTQYF.

The CDR3 nucleotides read TGTGCCAGCAGACCGACAGGTCTGGTAAACTACGAGCAGTACTTC. Protein product: CASRPTGLVNYEQYF. This chain uses TRBV28 with TRBJ2-7, with D possibly being TRBD1 (6 bases). Germline CDR1 and CDR2: MDHEN and SYDVKM. The CDR3 spans 15 residues. Trimming took off 6 bases at V and 3 bases at J, with 18 bases between the two ends.

This clone has more than one count but fewer than ten. The chain uses TRBV19 and TRBJ2-7; TRBD2 is a possible D gene (6 bases). The CDR3 totals 14 residues. Trimming shortened V by 6 bases and J by 3 bases, and 15 bases separated the two germline ends. Germline assignment: CDR1 LNHDA and CDR2 SQIVND (reference sequence). Here the CDR3 reads CASRSIGGGYEQYF. As DNA, the CDR3 is TGTGCCAGTAGGAGCATCGGGGGAGGCTACGAGCAGTACTTC. The full variable domain, completed using reference TRBV19 and TRBJ2-7, is DGGITQSPKYLFRKEGQNVTLSCEQNLNHDAMYWYRQDPGQGLRLIYYSQIVNDFQKGDIAEGYSVSREKKESFPLTVTSAQKNPTAFYLCASRSIGGGYEQYFGPGTRLTVT.

The chain links TRBV6-6 to TRBJ2-2, with 14 positions matching TRBD2. This CDR3 is 16 amino acids long. The germline V gene has CDR1 MNHNY and CDR2 SVGAGI (reference sequence). The J segment lost 1 base and the V segment lost 6 bases, leaving 1 base of the junction unmatched. The CDR3 coding sequence is TGTGCCAGCAGCGGACTAGCGGGGGGGAACACCGGGGAGCTGTTTTTT. The encoded protein is CASSGLAGGNTGELFF.

The chain uses TRBV11-2 and TRBJ2-5; 15 bases are a match to TRBD2. CDR3 length equals 16 residues. Germline trimming cut 5 bases from V and 2 bases from J; bases unmatched to any gene: 3. The V gene's germline CDR1 is SGHAT and CDR2 FQNNGV. CDR3 sequence reads: CASSIGLAGGQETQYF. The CDR3 region has the DNA TGTGCCAGCAGCATTGGACTAGCGGGAGGGCAAGAGACCCAGTACTTC.

This chain joins TRBV12-5 and TRBJ1-3; tentative D call: TRBD1 (5 bases). V lost 5 bases to trimming and J lost 0 bases, with 23 bases between them. This CDR3 comprises 19 residues. CDR1 LGHNT and CDR2 FRNRAP come from the germline V gene. The CDR3 DNA reads TGTGCTAGTGGTCCTCGTGCAGGGTCGACGGGAGGCTCTGGAAACACCATATATTTT. It encodes CASGPRAGSTGGSGNTIYF.

The rearrangement links TRBV28 to TRBJ2-4; 7 positions match TRBD1. The ends lost 3 bases at V and 8 bases at J; junction bases unmatched: 7. The CDR3 is 14 amino acids. Germline CDR1 is MDHEN and CDR2 is SYDVKM. The CDR3, as DNA: TGTGCCAGCAGTTTGGGACAGTTTTTCGACATTCAGTACTTC. Translating gives CASSLGQFFDIQYF.

This clone appeared a few times. The V call is TRBV27, the J call TRBJ1-6; no reliable D call. Trimming shortened V by 7 bases and J by 7 bases, and 8 bases separated the two germline ends. The CDR3 is 12 amino acids. Germline lookup yields CDR1 MNHEY and CDR2 SMNVEV (reference sequence). The CDR3 here is CASNSRNSPLHF. The CDR3, as DNA: TGTGCCAGCAACTCCAGGAATTCACCCCTCCACTTT.

V and J are TRBV27 and TRBJ2-7; possibly TRBD2 for D (5 bases). The germline V gene encodes CDR1 MNHEY and CDR2 SMNVEV (reference sequence). V lost 2 bases and J lost 1, with 9 bases in between. This CDR3 is 14 amino acids long. The CDR3 reads CASSLRTDSYEQYF. The DNA for the CDR3 is TGTGCCAGCAGTTTACGGACTGATTCCTACGAGCAGTACTTC.

This clone showed up just once. This sample includes further DNA sequences coding for the same CDR3. The rearrangement joins TRBV6-4 to TRBJ1-1; maybe TRBD1 (5 bases). V lost 6 bases and J 1 base, leaving 9 bases between the germline ends. Germline CDR1 and CDR2: MRHNA and SNTAGT. The CDR3 has 13 residues. CDR3: CASSLTGNTEAFF. The CDR3 nucleotides read TGTGCCAGCAGCCTCACAGGGAACACTGAAGCTTTCTTT.